Reported below is one TCR beta chain. The CDR3 totals 17 residues. The data derive from a study of blood T cell repertoires in COVID-19. Study summary: Both acute and convalescent COVID-19 samples were obtained from the United States, Italy and Spain. From T cells, B-cell-depleted T cells, or PBMCs came the material, which was cDNA or gDNA.

In the study's own analysis: By means of reference gene primer amplification, nucleated cell counts were estimated. The protocol was immunoSEQ multiplex PCR, while the TCRdb copy is restricted to in-frame clones and leaves out a portion. That table is the source of V, J and clone size, and D and trimming were worked out from the DNA. The sample lists about 130,000 clones, around four fifths occurring once. Sequenced input: peripheral blood. The chain links TRBV21-1 to TRBJ2-1; TRBD2 is the table's D call, not checked against the DNA. TRBV21-1 constitutes a pseudogene. The source of this sequence is a man older than 75 with acute or convalescent COVID-19. The CDR3 DNA follows: TGTGCCAGCAGCAAAGCGCGAGGGGGGGCGGATAGGGATGAGCAGTTCTTC. Its protein is CASSKARGGADRDEQFF.